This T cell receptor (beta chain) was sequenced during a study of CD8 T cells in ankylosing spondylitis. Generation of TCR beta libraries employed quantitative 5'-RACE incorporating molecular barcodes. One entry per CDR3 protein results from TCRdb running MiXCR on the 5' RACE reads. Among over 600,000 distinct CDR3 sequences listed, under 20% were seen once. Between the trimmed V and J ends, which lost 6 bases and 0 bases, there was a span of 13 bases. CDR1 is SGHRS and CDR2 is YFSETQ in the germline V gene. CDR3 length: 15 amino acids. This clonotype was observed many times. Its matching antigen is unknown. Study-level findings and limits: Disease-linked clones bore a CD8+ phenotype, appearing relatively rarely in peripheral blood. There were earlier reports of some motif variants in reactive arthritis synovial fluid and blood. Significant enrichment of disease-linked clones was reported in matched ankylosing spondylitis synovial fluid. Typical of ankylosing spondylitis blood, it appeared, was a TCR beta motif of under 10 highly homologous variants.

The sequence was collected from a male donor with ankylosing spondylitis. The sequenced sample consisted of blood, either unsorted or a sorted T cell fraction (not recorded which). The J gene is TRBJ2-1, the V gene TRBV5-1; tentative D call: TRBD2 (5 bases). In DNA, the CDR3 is TGCGCCAGCACACTCGGGGTGAGCTCCTACAATGAGCAGTTCTTC. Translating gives CASTLGVSSYNEQFF.